The 2 T cell receptor beta chains listed next were all sequenced from one sample in a study of graft-versus-host responses after intestinal transplantation. Which antigens these TCRs recognize remains unknown. The repertoire was sequenced with immunoSEQ multiplex PCR; TCRdb's copy has only in-frame clones and lacks some. The table lists nearly 110,000 clones, approximately 88% of them singletons. The specimen was unstimulated CD4+ T cells sorted from spleen or lymph node cells, collected before transplant. These receptors were collected from a human donor who was the organ donor for an intestinal transplant.

The chain is built from TRBV7-9 and TRBJ1-5; 12 positions match TRBD1. The ends lost 3 bases at V and 4 bases at J; junction bases unmatched: 4. This CDR3 spans 16 amino acids. Germline loops: CDR1 SEHNR, CDR2 FQNEAQ (reference sequence). Here the CDR3 DNA reads TGTGCCAGCAGCTTGGGACAGGGGGCCTATAATCAGCCCCAGCATTTT. Its protein is CASSLGQGAYNQPQHF.

The CDR3 loop reads CASRQRGSQPQHF. Written as DNA, the CDR3 is TGTGCCAGCAGACAACGGGGTTCCCAGCCCCAGCATTTT. The chain links TRBV6-1 to TRBJ1-5; D is unclear. Germline V lookup: CDR1 MNHNS, CDR2 SASEGT. V was pared by 6 bases and J by 7 bases, with 13 bases between. CDR3 size: 13 residues.